This is a list of T cell receptor beta chains from one sample in a study of shared clonotypes between healthy human individuals. Using immunoSEQ multiplex PCR, the repertoire was profiled, and TCRdb retains in-frame clones only, with some absent. The sample lists approximately 82,000 clones, about 64% seen once, with roughly 49% in the top ten. The source material was memory CD8+ T cells sorted from blood. The receptors come from a man aged 30-40 years in good health. Both conserved end residues are part of each CDR3. A D gene is named only where the DNA matches it firmly. Clone size appears in some rows only: once, few, many, or a class for an expanded clone.

D gene	clone size	V gene	J gene	CDR3 DNA	CDR3 protein
NA	NA	TRBV28	TRBJ2-7	TGTGCCACTGACAGTTACTACGAGCAGTACTTC	CATDSYYEQYF
TRBD1	NA	TRBV7-9	TRBJ1-4	TGTGCCAGCAGCTCAGACAGGGTTGCGGGAAATGAAAAACTGTTTTTT	CASSSDRVAGNEKLFF
NA	NA	TRBV2	TRBJ1-2	TGTGCCAGCAGTGAACGTTGGGGGGATGGCTACACCTTC	CASSERWGDGYTF
TRBD1	NA	TRBV5-8	TRBJ2-7	TGTGCCAGCAGCTTAGAGGGGGACAGCTCCTACGAGCAGTACTTC	CASSLEGDSSYEQYF
TRBD2	NA	TRBV4-1	TRBJ2-3	TGCGCCAGCAGCGCGGGAGGGATAGCGGGGAACACAGATACGCAGTATTTT	CASSAGGIAGNTDTQYF
NA	NA	TRBV7-8	TRBJ1-3	TGTGCCAGCAGCCTATCGGCGGTCGCTGGAAACACCATATATTTT	CASSLSAVAGNTIYF
NA	NA	TRBV29-1	TRBJ1-1	TGCAGCGGCCTCATGCTGGGCAAAGCTTTCTTT	CSGLMLGKAFF
TRBD2	NA	TRBV9	TRBJ2-3	TGTGCCAGCAGCGCCCCCCAGGGGTTGCGGGAGGGCGGAGATACGCAGTATTTT	CASSAPQGLREGGDTQYF
NA	NA	TRBV29-1	TRBJ2-7	TGCAGCGTTGAAGGGTCCGGGGTGGGGGTCGGGCAGTACTTC	CSVEGSGVGVGQYF
NA	NA	TRBV4-1	TRBJ2-3	TGCGCCAGCAGCGTTCGGACCATTTCTAGCACAGATACGCAGTATTTT	CASSVRTISSTDTQYF
NA	NA	TRBV19	TRBJ1-3	TGTGCCAGTAGTCGTGGGGGTCCTGGAAACACCATATATTTT	CASSRGGPGNTIYF
NA	NA	TRBV7-3	TRBJ2-7	TGTGCCAGCAGCTGGACGGGGACACGGATAAACTACGAGCAGTACTTC	CASSWTGTRINYEQYF
NA	NA	TRBV27	TRBJ2-5	TGTGCCAGCAGGGCCACAGGGCGGCAAGAGACCCAGTACTTC	CASRATGRQETQYF
NA	NA	TRBV18	TRBJ2-2	TGTGCCAGCTCACCAGACAGGCTGAACACCGGGGAGCTGTTTTTT	CASSPDRLNTGELFF
NA	few	TRBV11-2	TRBJ2-7	TGTGCCAGCAGCCCCACACAACCCCCCTACTACGAGCAGTACTTC	CASSPTQPPYYEQYF
TRBD1	few	TRBV14	TRBJ2-7	TGTGCCAGCAGTTTAGGACAGGGGTTCTCCGAGCAGTACTTC	CASSLGQGFSEQYF
TRBD2	many	TRBV25-1	TRBJ2-6	TGTGCCAGCAGTGGGGGGGGTAGCGGGAGGTTCAACGTCCTGACTTTC	CASSGGGSGRFNVLTF
TRBD2	medium-sized	TRBV30	TRBJ2-3	TGTGCCTGGAGTGGGCTAGCGGGACGCCCCCTTGAAACAGATACGCAGTATTTT	CAWSGLAGRPLETDTQYF
NA	NA	TRBV7-9	TRBJ1-4	TGTGCCAGCAGCTTAATACAGACAGAAGTCTATTTT	CASSLIQTEVYF
NA	NA	TRBV7-9	TRBJ2-2	TGTGCCAGTTGCGAGGGTAACACCGGGGAGCTGTTTTTT	CASCEGNTGELFF
NA	NA	TRBV25-1	TRBJ2-2	TGTGCCAGCAGTGAACCCGAGGGGGCCGGGGAGCTGTTTTTT	CASSEPEGAGELFF
NA	few	TRBV27	TRBJ2-1	TGTGCCAGCAGTTTACCGGCCGGGTACAATGAGCAGTTCTTC	CASSLPAGYNEQFF
TRBD2	once	TRBV10-3	TRBJ2-1	TGTGCCATCAGTCATCACACAACTAGCGGGAGCTCCTCCAATGAGCAGTTCTTC	CAISHHTTSGSSSNEQFF
TRBD1	NA	TRBV28	TRBJ1-5	TGTGCCAGCAGTTTATTTTCAGGGGGAGATCAGCCCCAGCATTTT	CASSLFSGGDQPQHF
NA	NA	TRBV6-5	TRBJ1-4	TGTGCCAGCAGACCCCCGGGGTCCGATGAAAAACTGTTTTTT	CASRPPGSDEKLFF
TRBD1	NA	TRBV10-3	TRBJ2-7	TGTGCCATCAGTGGTGCCGGGACAGGGTATTACGAGCAGTACTTC	CAISGAGTGYYEQYF
NA	few	TRBV10-2	TRBJ2-7	TGCGCCAGCAGTGAAGCTCGATCGGGCGAGCAGTACTTC	CASSEARSGEQYF
NA	NA	TRBV5-6	TRBJ2-7	TGTGCCAGCAGCTTTTTCGGGCCATACGAGCAGTACTTC	CASSFFGPYEQYF
NA	NA	TRBV4-2	TRBJ2-7	TGTGCCAGCAGCTTAACCGGGTACGAGCAGTACTTC	CASSLTGYEQYF
NA	NA	TRBV5-1	TRBJ2-7	TGCGCCAGCAGCCTGGGCCCCGGGACGGACCTCTACTACGAGCAGTACTTC	CASSLGPGTDLYYEQYF
TRBD2	NA	TRBV19	TRBJ2-1	TGTGCCAGTAGTATAGGGGGACTAGCGGGAAGACGAAGCTCCTACAATGAGCAGTTCTTC	CASSIGGLAGRRSSYNEQFF
NA	NA	TRBV7-9	TRBJ2-2	TGTGCCAGCAGCCATCGACTCTTTGAGAGCAACACCGGGGAGCTGTTTTTT	CASSHRLFESNTGELFF
NA	NA	TRBV5-6	TRBJ2-1	TGTGCCAGCAGCCCCGGGACCCCGAGGGATGAGCAGTTCTTC	CASSPGTPRDEQFF
NA	NA	TRBV18	TRBJ2-7	TGTGCCAGCTCACCGAGATTTGGGGAAGGGACTTACGAGCAGTACTTC	CASSPRFGEGTYEQYF
TRBD2	few	TRBV7-6	TRBJ2-7	TGTGCCAGCAGTGGGGGGGAACTCTACGAGCAGTACTTC	CASSGGELYEQYF
NA	NA	TRBV7-9	TRBJ2-5	TGTGCCAGCAGCTTATTGGCGGGTATCGAGACCCAGTACTTC	CASSLLAGIETQYF
TRBD1	many	TRBV6-1	TRBJ2-7	TGTGCCAGCAGTGAAGGGGACAGCTCCTACGAGCAGTACTTC	CASSEGDSSYEQYF